This T cell receptor (beta chain) was observed in a study of graft-versus-host responses after intestinal transplantation. Study-wide context: Transplantation in recipients was multivisceral, liver-intestinal, or isolated intestinal. Every one of the recipients received anti-thymocyte globulin induction and afterwards took tacrolimus and steroids for around 3 years.

Germline V gene sequence: CDR1 SGDLS, CDR2 YYNGEE. V gave up 0 bases and J gave up 3 bases; unmatched junction bases: 4. The CDR3 covers 15 residues. TCRdb's table, derived via immunoSEQ multiplex PCR, lists solely in-frame clones and lacks some. The sample carries nearly 90,000 clones, roughly 87% recorded once. This clone has more than one count but fewer than ten. What it binds is not known. Study findings and constraints: Recipient marrow showed GvH clones, some seen first in ileum or blood. Clonal ratios of graft-versus-host to host-versus-graft in allografts were high for patients exhibiting graft-donor T cell macrochimerism.

The chain recombines TRBV9 with TRBJ2-5, with 8 bases matching TRBD2. Here the sequenced sample was unstimulated CD8+ T cells sorted from spleen or lymph node cells, taken before intestinal transplant. The TCR was taken from a human donor who received an intestinal transplant. In nucleotides, the CDR3 is TGTGCCAGCAGCGTAGCGGGAGGGCCGAAAGAGACCCAGTACTTC. Amino acids: CASSVAGGPKETQYF.